The 25 T cell receptor beta chains listed next were all sequenced from one sample in a study of T-cell reconstitution after alpha-beta-depleted transplantation in children. Library preparation (for TCRbeta) was performed with unique molecular identifiers. Using its own MiXCR run on the PCR reads, TCRdb lists one record per CDR3 protein. The sample holds some 280,000 distinct CDR3 sequences, nearly 10% seen once. The material sequenced was PBMCs from the stem cell graft donor, taken from the stem cell graft. The receptors shown here come from a human donor who donated a stem cell graft to a child with SCID.

The chain combines TRBV11-3 with TRBJ2-2; D gene unclear. CDR1 and CDR2 from the germline V gene are SGHNT and YENEEA. The germline V and J ends were trimmed by 4 bases and 5 bases, with 8 bases remaining between them. The CDR3 has 13 residues. This CDR3 is CASSCPGTGELFF. The CDR3 DNA follows: TGTGCCAGCAGCTGCCCCGGGACCGGGGAGCTGTTTTTT.

J is TRBJ2-7 and V is TRBV11-3; D is perhaps TRBD2 (5 bases). In germline, CDR1 is SGHNT, CDR2 YENEEA. The CDR3 is 13 residues long. Trimming shortened V by 2 bases and J by 6 bases, and 11 bases separated the two germline ends. CDR3 nucleotide sequence: TGTGCCAGCAGCTTAAGCATGGCGGGCGAGCAGTACTTC. The encoded protein is CASSLSMAGEQYF.

This clonotype was observed many times. The chain employs TRBV12-5 and TRBJ1-1; 8 nucleotides line up with TRBD1. After removal of 5 bases from V and 3 bases from J, the junction contained 8 bases not matched to a gene. Germline-derived CDR1 and CDR2 are LGHNT and FRNRAP. The CDR3 has 15 residues. The CDR3 DNA sequence: TGTGCTAGTGGTATGACAGGGGAGCTGCACACTGAAGCTTTCTTT. Its translation: CASGMTGELHTEAFF.

This clonotype was seen more than once but under ten times. J is TRBJ1-2 and V is TRBV6-1; TRBD1 aligns across 8 bases. This CDR3 is 14 amino acids long. The germline gives CDR1 MNHNS, CDR2 SASEGT. V gave up 7 bases and J gave up 4 bases; unmatched junction bases: 8. The CDR3 DNA reads as TGTGCCAGCAATGGCAGGGGGCGCATCTATGGCTACACCTTC. Its translation is CASNGRGRIYGYTF.

This clonotype was seen a few times. The chain carries TRBV29-1 and TRBJ2-7, with D perhaps matching TRBD2 (6 bases). The CDR3 has 14 amino acids. V was shortened by 6 bases and J by 2 bases, with 17 bases between the two germline ends. The V gene's germline CDR1 is SQVTM and CDR2 ANQGSEA. CDR3 protein: CSVVGRQATYEQYF. The CDR3 nucleotides are TGCAGCGTCGTGGGGAGGCAGGCAACCTACGAGCAGTACTTC.

The chain couples TRBV7-2 to TRBJ1-3; D is unresolved. The V and J ends lost 4 bases and 2 bases respectively, with 6 bases between them. This CDR3 region has 13 residues. Germline CDR1 SGHTA, CDR2 FQGNSA. For the CDR3, the DNA is TGTGCCAGCAGCTCCTCCCCTGGAAACACCATATATTTT. Translating it yields CASSSSPGNTIYF.

There are a few counts of this clonotype. The chain employs TRBV20-1 and TRBJ2-7; tentative D call: TRBD2 (5 bases). Per germline, CDR1 DFQATT and CDR2 SNEGSKA (reference sequence). The CDR3 is made up of 13 amino acids. Deletions cut 6 bases from V and 4 bases from J, with 16 bases between. As DNA, the CDR3 is TGCAGTGCGCGCCGGGATGAGTTGTACGAGCAGTACTTC. It encodes CSARRDELYEQYF.

The sample holds a few counts of this clonotype. The chain joins TRBV25-1 to TRBJ2-7; D may match TRBD1 or TRBD2 (5 bases each). The V gene's germline CDR1 is MGHDK and CDR2 SYGVNS. This CDR3 is built from 15 residues. Deletions cut 5 bases from V and 7 bases from J, with 21 bases between. The CDR3 reads CASSTGSRVYEEQYF. The CDR3 nucleotides read TGTGCCAGCAGTACGGGGTCCAGGGTCTACGAGGAGCAGTACTTC.

This clonotype was counted between two and nine times. The chain is built from TRBV11-1 and TRBJ2-7; perhaps TRBD2 as D (6 bases). This CDR3 is 15 amino acids long. CDR1 SGHAT and CDR2 FQDESV come from the germline V gene (reference sequence). V was clipped by 5 bases and J by 7 bases, with 21 bases between them. CDR3 DNA sequence: TGTGCCAGCAGCCACCGGGACTCTCCGAGTCGAGAGCAGTACTTC. It is translated as CASSHRDSPSREQYF. Combining the CDR3 with reference TRBV11-1 and TRBJ2-7 gives the whole variable domain EAEVAQSPRYKITEKSQAVAFWCDPISGHATLYWYRQILGQGPELLVQFQDESVVDDSQLPKDRFSAERLKGVDSTLKIQPAELGDSAMYLCASSHRDSPSREQYFGPGTRLTVT.

The sample holds many counts of this clonotype. The chain carries TRBV2 and TRBJ2-1; a possible D gene is TRBD2 (7 bases). The CDR3 runs to 14 residues. Germline CDR1 is SNHLY and CDR2 is FYNNEI. Trimming took off 5 bases at V and 6 bases at J, with 14 bases between the two ends. The CDR3 DNA reads TGTGCCAGCAGTAAGGTCGGGGGGCCCAATGAGCAGTTCTTC. As protein: CASSKVGGPNEQFF.

The sample holds a few counts of this clonotype. The V call is TRBV3-1, the J call TRBJ2-3; D is uncertain. Germline values: CDR1 LGHDT, CDR2 YNNKEL (reference sequence). The CDR3 is made up of 15 amino acids. V lost 1 base and J lost 2, with 10 bases in between. The CDR3 DNA is TGTGCCAGCAGCCAAGCTGCAGTTCCCACAGATACGCAGTATTTT. Protein product: CASSQAAVPTDTQYF.

The genes are TRBV5-1 and TRBJ2-3; D may be TRBD2 (5 bases). V lost 4 bases and J lost 5, with 17 bases in between. CDR1 and CDR2 (germline): SGHRS, YFSETQ. The CDR3 is 15 residues long. The CDR3 loop reads CASSPRKSGGDTQYF. CDR3 DNA: TGCGCCAGCAGCCCGAGAAAGAGCGGCGGAGATACGCAGTATTTT.

The CDR3 region has the DNA TGTGCCAGCAGTATGGGCAATCAGCCCCAGCATTTT. Its translation is CASSMGNQPQHF. The chain has TRBV27 and TRBJ1-5; no definite D call. V lost 5 bases to trimming and J lost 2 bases, with 4 bases between them. Germline-derived CDR1 and CDR2 are MNHEY and SMNVEV (reference sequence). The CDR3 sequence is 12 residues long.

The V gene is TRBV5-1, the J gene TRBJ1-1; D gene ambiguous. V lost 0 bases to trimming and J lost 2 bases, with 11 bases between them. CDR3 length: 15 amino acids. Per the germline V gene, CDR1 is SGHRS and CDR2 is YFSETQ. In DNA, the CDR3 is TGCGCCAGCAGCTTGGAGTGGCAGGCAAACACTGAAGCTTTCTTT. Amino acids: CASSLEWQANTEAFF. The complete variable domain, with remaining parts taken from reference TRBV5-1 and TRBJ1-1, reads KAGVTQTPRYLIKTRGQQVTLSCSPISGHRSVSWYQQTPGQGLQFLFEYFSETQRNKGNFPGRFSGRQFSNSRSEMNVSTLELGDSALYLCASSLEWQANTEAFFGQGTRLTVV.

This clonotype was found a few times. This chain links TRBV2 with TRBJ1-1, with D possibly TRBD1 on 6 matching bases. Germline CDR1 SNHLY, CDR2 FYNNEI. The CDR3 covers 13 residues. Trimming removed 6 bases from V and 4 bases from J, with 12 bases in between. CDR3: CASSGGAGTEAFF. The CDR3 DNA sequence: TGTGCCAGCAGCGGGGGGGCGGGCACTGAAGCTTTCTTT.

There are a few counts of this clonotype. The chain employs TRBV5-1 and TRBJ1-3, with D hard to call. Germline CDR1 and CDR2: SGHRS and YFSETQ. Trimming took 0 bases from V and 0 from J, leaving 13 bases between them. This CDR3 spans 17 amino acids. The CDR3 nucleotides read TGCGCCAGCAGCTTGGGATCAGCTACCAACTCTGGAAACACCATATATTTT. It codes for CASSLGSATNSGNTIYF.

This clonotype has only a few counts. CDR3 sequence reads: CASSRLAGTSSYNEQFF. CDR3 in DNA: TGCGCCAGCAGTCGGCTAGCGGGGACTAGCTCCTACAATGAGCAGTTCTTC. The chain uses TRBV5-1 and TRBJ2-1; 9 nucleotides line up with TRBD2. Germline values: CDR1 SGHRS, CDR2 YFSETQ. V was pared by 5 bases and J by 0 bases, with 9 bases of the junction left unmatched. There are 17 residues in the CDR3.

This clonotype has only a few counts. The V gene is TRBV6-1, the J gene TRBJ2-5; 10 bases are shared with TRBD1. The CDR3 totals 20 residues. After removal of 5 bases from V and 5 bases from J, the junction contained 23 bases not matched to a gene. In germline, CDR1 is MNHNS, CDR2 SASEGT. This chain's CDR3 is CASSQTYPRGLGQGGETQYF. CDR3 DNA sequence: TGTGCCAGCAGTCAAACCTACCCCCGTGGGCTCGGACAGGGGGGCGAGACCCAGTACTTC.

This clonotype was counted between two and nine times. The chain couples TRBV20-1 to TRBJ2-7, with D uncertain. The CDR3 extends over 14 amino acids. V lost 3 bases and J 0 bases, leaving 12 bases between the germline ends. Per the germline V gene, CDR1 is DFQATT and CDR2 is SNEGSKA (reference sequence). The CDR3, as DNA: TGCAGTGCTAGTTACAGCCCTAGCTCCTACGAGCAGTACTTC. Translating gives CSASYSPSSYEQYF.

In this sample, this clonotype turned up many times. The chain employs TRBV6-7 and TRBJ2-3; 7 bases line up with TRBD2. TRBV6-7 is sorted into the ORF group, with uncertain function. CDR3 length equals 16 residues. J gave up 2 bases and V 4 bases, and 9 bases lay outside the gene matches. CDR3 residues: CASSSVPAGFTDTQYF. CDR3 bases: TGTGCCAGCAGTTCCGTACCAGCGGGGTTCACAGATACGCAGTATTTT.

This clonotype was observed a few times. The chain has TRBV7-6 and TRBJ2-2; tentative D call: TRBD2 (7 bases). The V end was cut by 2 bases, the J end by 1 base, with 11 bases between. This CDR3 is 16 amino acids long. Germline lookup yields CDR1 SGHVS and CDR2 FNYEAQ. This CDR3 reads CASSLPGGLNTGELFF. DNA of the CDR3: TGTGCCAGCAGCTTACCGGGGGGCCTGAACACCGGGGAGCTGTTTTTT.

In nucleotides, the CDR3 is TGTGCCAGCAGCTTCTGGGTTCCCTACGAGCAGTACTTC. It encodes CASSFWVPYEQYF. The chain employs TRBV5-8 and TRBJ2-7, with no clear D. Trimming removed 2 bases at V and 2 bases at J, with 8 bases between. Germline assignment: CDR1 SGHTS and CDR2 YDEGEE. This CDR3 has 13 residues. The variable domain in full, completed from reference TRBV5-8 and TRBJ2-7, reads EAGVTQSPTHLIKTRGQQATLRCSPISGHTSVYWYQQALGLGLQFLLWYDEGEERNRGNFPPRFSGRQFPNYSSELNVNALELEDSALYLCASSFWVPYEQYFGPGTRLTVT.

This clonotype was picked up a small number of times. The chain carries TRBV7-9 and TRBJ2-3; D perhaps matches TRBD1 (6 bases). V was clipped by 8 bases and J by 3 bases, with 18 bases between them. Germline CDR1 and CDR2: SEHNR and FQNEAQ (reference sequence). The CDR3 length is 15 residues. CDR3 nucleotide sequence: TGTGCCAGCGGTGTCCAGGGGCCAACGACAGATACGCAGTATTTT. Amino acids: CASGVQGPTTDTQYF.

V is TRBV20-1 and J is TRBJ2-7, with 7 bases that match TRBD1. Unmatched junction bases numbered 6, after V lost 0 bases and J lost 7 bases. Germline V gives CDR1 DFQATT, CDR2 SNEGSKA (reference sequence). The CDR3 extends over 13 amino acids. Written as DNA, the CDR3 is TGCAGTGCTAGAGATCCGACAGGGTGGGAGCAGTACTTC. Residues: CSARDPTGWEQYF.

This clonotype was detected a few times. The chain couples TRBV10-3 to TRBJ2-7; TRBD1 aligns across 7 bases. CDR1 and CDR2 from the germline V gene are ENHRY and SYGVKD. Germline trimming cut 6 bases from V and 0 bases from J; bases unmatched to any gene: 11. This CDR3 spans 16 amino acids. For the CDR3, the DNA is TGTGCCATCAGCCCCCGCCAGGGACAGTCCTCCTACGAGCAGTACTTC. It translates to CAISPRQGQSSYEQYF.